Sequencing of this T cell receptor (beta chain) was carried out in a study of T-cell reconstitution after alpha-beta-depleted transplantation in children. The V and J ends lost 3 bases and 9 bases respectively, with 13 bases between them. The CDR3 consists of 13 residues. Germline V gene sequence: CDR1 SGHRS, CDR2 YFSETQ. A library of TCRbeta sequences, prepared with unique molecular identifiers, was generated. TCRdb reanalysed the PCR reads using MiXCR and keeps one entry per CDR3 protein. The profile shows about 260,000 distinct CDR3 sequences, approximately 8.9% of them singletons. This clonotype was detected many times. The target antigen is unknown. Notes on the study in general: Day-60 TCRbeta diversity that was high in some patients was derived from surviving recipient T cells and thymic progenitors. At around two months after transplant, the alpha-beta T cells were reportedly derived from several hundred expanded clones that came from non-depleted graft cells. Fresh T-cell production supplied most of the T-cell counts and diversity seen one year after transplant.

The TCR was taken from a male patient younger than 18 who had a stem cell transplant for acute lymphoblastic leukemia, so the T cells may come from the graft donor. Sequences were derived from PBMCs, mostly from graft donor cells, sampled 180 days after TCRalphabeta/CD19-depleted stem cell transplant. V and J are TRBV5-1 and TRBJ2-1; maybe TRBD2 (6 bases). CDR3 amino acids: CASSSGEDTEQFF. The CDR3, as DNA: TGCGCCAGCAGCTCCGGGGAGGACACTGAGCAGTTCTTC.